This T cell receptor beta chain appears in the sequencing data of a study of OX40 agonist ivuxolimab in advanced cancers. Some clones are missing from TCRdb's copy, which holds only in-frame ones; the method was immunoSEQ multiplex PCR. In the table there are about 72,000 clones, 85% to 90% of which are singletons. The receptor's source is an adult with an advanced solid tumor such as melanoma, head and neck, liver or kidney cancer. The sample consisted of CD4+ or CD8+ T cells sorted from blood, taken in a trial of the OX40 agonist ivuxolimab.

This CDR3 reads CASSEVGAGKEKLFF. In nucleotides, the CDR3 is TGTGCCAGCAGCGAGGTTGGAGCCGGAAAGGAAAAACTGTTTTTT. The chain is built from TRBV9 and TRBJ1-4; D is unclear. The germline V gene encodes CDR1 SGDLS and CDR2 YYNGEE. The CDR3 totals 15 residues. The V end was cut by 3 bases, the J end by 8 bases, with 17 bases between.